The sequence of this T cell receptor (beta chain) was determined in a study of regulatory T cells in long-lasting Graves disease (dated by TCRdb to the early 2020s). With regard to the full study: Persistent Graves' disease was defined as antithyroid drug treatment for over 5 years with persistently positive TSH receptor autoantibodies. Peripheral blood TCR sequencing and RNA sequencing compared persistent Graves' disease patients with newly diagnosed Graves' disease patients. The study took place in China and was registered as a clinical trial. TCR sequencing covered 13 persistent and 20 or so newly diagnosed Graves' disease patients, around 33 samples in total. Persistent Graves' disease patients in the clinical cohort had taken antithyroid drugs for about 10.3 years on average. Overall results and qualifications from the work: Patients with persistent disease shared more public clonotypes (over 2,500) than newly diagnosed patients did (around 930). Compared with newly diagnosed patients, persistent Graves' disease patients had lower TCR Shannon entropy and fewer highly expanded clones, which suggests clonal expansion. TRBV28, TRBJ1-2 and TRBJ2-5 were preferentially used in persistent disease, while TRBV20-1 and TRBJ2-1 were favored in newly diagnosed disease. The small sample size was acknowledged by the authors as a limitation that may reduce accuracy. Peripheral blood alone was examined, since thyroid tissue, which constituted the primary lesion, could not be accessed. Sequencing and analysis were limited to the TCR beta chain.

What the time point label conveys for this sample: persistent/refractory GD, antithyroid drugs over 5 years with positive TRAb. RNA was extracted from PBMCs in TRIzol for both TCR sequencing and RNA sequencing. The diagnosis of Graves' disease followed American Thyroid Association guidelines. The patients came from an endocrinology department in Xi'an, China. From each patient, 7.5 to 9.5 milliliters of peripheral blood was collected into an EDTA anticoagulant tube. Ficoll Paque Plus density gradient separation was used to isolate PBMCs, and no further T cell sorting was done. An Agilent 2100 Bioanalyzer and agarose gel were used to check RNA quality, and a NanoDrop 2000 was used to measure RNA concentration. The library was produced with multiplex PCR. The data were produced on an Illumina HiSeq 4000. CDR3 regions were amplified by Arm-PCR with iRepertoire HTBI primers to construct TCR beta libraries. Gel purification was performed on PCR products prior to sequencing. Regarding the original processing steps: Gene usage analysis of CDR3 amino acid clonotypes used the 62 TRBV and approximately 13 TRBJ segments found across samples. COPE and FqMerger were used to merge the filtered high-quality paired reads into contigs. BLAST was used to align contigs to IMGT TRBV, TRBD and TRBJ reference genes, and CDR3 was defined according to IMGT. Clonotypes above 0.1% frequency were classified as highly expanded clones. Shannon entropy was used to measure repertoire diversity, and the Gini coefficient was used to measure V-J evenness. A clonotype found in more than one individual was treated as public. TCRdb reanalyzed the raw reads on its own, using fastp at Q25 for trimming and MiXCR for clone calling, and kept in-frame beta chains. CDR3 protein duplicates are merged, each entry listing the most common genes and DNA. The V and J calls were determined by TCRdb, not by the authors. This sample has 360,000 or so distinct CDR3 sequences in its table, and roughly 25% of those were observed once. The ten largest clones add up to 28% of the sample.

Reading the germline V gene gives CDR1 SGHRS and CDR2 YFSETQ. V is cut back by 4 bases and J by 4 bases, with 6 bases in the junction unmatched. There are 15 amino acids in the CDR3, from cysteine to phenylalanine inclusive. Of all the DNA, just the CDR3 is kept, 45 bases in frame from base 1. This clonotype was counted a few times. Its antigen remains unidentified. The input lacks base qualities; no much larger clone sits a single base away. This clonotype originated in a woman aged 35 to 49 with Graves disease. Donor details come from another sample of the same person, matched by shared clones. Recombination linked TRBV5-1 to TRBJ2-2, with TRBD1 matching 8 junction bases. This specimen consisted of peripheral blood mononuclear cells (PBMCs), obtained when the disease was refractory, from a patient treated with antithyroid drugs. This receptor has the CDR3 CASSPGQGATGELFF. Read as DNA, the sequence is TGCGCCAGCAGCCCCGGACAGGGAGCCACCGGGGAGCTGTTTTTT. With all but the CDR3 taken from the reference TRBV5-1 and TRBJ2-2 genes, the full variable domain is: KAGVTQTPRYLIKTRGQQVTLSCSPISGHRSVSWYQQTPGQGLQFLFEYFSETQRNKGNFPGRFSGRQFSNSRSEMNVSTLELGDSALYLCASSPGQGATGELFFGEGSRLTVL.